This passage covers 17 T cell receptor beta chains from one sample sequenced in a study of blood T cell repertoires in COVID-19 (dated by TCRdb to between 2020 and 2021). Library preparation used the immunoSEQ multiplex PCR assay. Here the immuneACCESS table is served through TCRdb, limited to in-frame sequences with V and J called. Missing clones are a known gap in these copies; in checked studies unresolved V genes cover under half, and the rest lacks a known reason. The sample data list approximately 150,000 clones, and roughly 89% of these were observed just once. The ten largest clones capture over 3.5% of the sample. Sequencing was performed on peripheral blood. The source is a woman aged 60-75 years who had recovered from COVID-19.

This clone came up once. DNA for the CDR3: TGCGCCAGCAGCTTGGGCCAGGTTAATGAAAAACTGTTTTTT. This translates into CASSLGQVNEKLFF. The chain links TRBV5-1 to TRBJ1-4; D gene uncertain. Germline V gene sequence: CDR1 SGHRS, CDR2 YFSETQ. V was pared by 0 bases and J by 4 bases, with 7 bases between. The CDR3 totals 14 residues.

J is TRBJ1-1 and V is TRBV27; no clear D gene. Germline V CDR1 and CDR2: MNHEY, SMNVEV (reference sequence). V was clipped by 0 bases and J by 7 bases, with 9 bases between them. The CDR3 has 13 residues. CDR3 in DNA: TGTGCCAGCAGTTTATCTCCTGTTAGTGAAGCTTTCTTT. This encodes CASSLSPVSEAFF.

This sequence joins TRBV7-8 and TRBJ1-5, with TRBD1 as a possible D gene (5 bases). CDR1 is SGHVS, CDR2 FQNEAQ, per germline. The CDR3 extends over 16 amino acids. V was pared by 0 bases and J by 0 bases, with 9 bases between. CDR3 nucleotides: TGTGCCAGCAGCTTAGCGAAGGGGCGTAGCAATCAGCCCCAGCATTTT. It translates to CASSLAKGRSNQPQHF.

This clone was observed a few times. CDR3 sequence (DNA): TGTGCCAGCAGCCAACAGGAGAATTACAATCAGCCCCAGCATTTT. Protein: CASSQQENYNQPQHF. The rearrangement uses TRBV2 and TRBJ1-5; perhaps TRBD1 as D (5 bases). Trimming stripped 6 bases from V and 3 bases from J, with 15 bases between. There are 15 residues in the CDR3. CDR1 is SNHLY and CDR2 is FYNNEI in the germline V gene.

The gene calls are TRBV7-2 and TRBJ2-1, with 9 positions matching TRBD1. J gave up 2 bases and V 0 bases, and 2 bases lay outside the gene matches. Germline CDR1 and CDR2: SGHTA and FQGNSA. CDR3 length: 16 residues. For the CDR3, the DNA is TGTGCCAGCAGCTTAGCCGGGACAGGGCCCTACAATGAGCAGTTCTTC. It encodes CASSLAGTGPYNEQFF.

The chain uses TRBV21-1 and TRBJ2-5; the table calls TRBD2, which could not be checked here. TRBV21-1 is listed as a pseudogene. The CDR3 sequence is 17 residues long. The CDR3 bases are TGTGCCAGCAGGGTAGGACTAGCGGGGGCAGGGGAAGAGACCCAGTACTTC. It codes for CASRVGLAGAGEETQYF.

The chain carries TRBV7-9 and TRBJ2-1; weak D call: TRBD1 (6 bases). V was cut by 1 base and J by 2 bases, with 18 bases left in between. Germline V gives CDR1 SEHNR, CDR2 FQNEAQ (reference sequence). This CDR3 is 18 amino acids long. CDR3 bases: TGTGCCAGCAGCTTAGGTTTAAACAGGGCCGGGGCCTACAATGAGCAGTTCTTC. Translated, it gives CASSLGLNRAGAYNEQFF.

The chain links TRBV7-9 to TRBJ2-5; TRBD2 matches 12 bases. CDR1 and CDR2 from the germline V gene are SEHNR and FQNEAQ (reference sequence). CDR3 length equals 14 residues. V was clipped by 6 bases and J by 4 bases; unmatched bases: 3. The CDR3 reads CASSLLAGGETQYF. Here the CDR3 DNA reads TGTGCCAGCAGTCTACTAGCGGGGGGAGAGACCCAGTACTTC.

V and J are TRBV10-1 and TRBJ2-5, with D tentatively TRBD2 (5 bases). The V end was cut by 3 bases, the J end by 2 bases, with 16 bases between. The CDR3 runs 16 residues. Germline CDR1 WNHNN, CDR2 SYGVQD (reference sequence). In nucleotides, the CDR3 is TGCGCCAGCAGTGACCCTCACGGACTTGGTCAAGAGACCCAGTACTTC. This sequence encodes CASSDPHGLGQETQYF.

The V call is TRBV4-3, the J call TRBJ2-1; 8 bases are shared with TRBD1. The V segment lost 7 bases and the J segment 8 bases; nucleotides outside the gene matches: 13. The CDR3 runs to 15 residues. Germline CDR1 is LGHNA and CDR2 is YSLEER. The CDR3 loop is CASKVGTGSMYEQFF. In nucleotides, the CDR3 is TGCGCCAGCAAAGTGGGGACAGGTAGTATGTATGAGCAGTTCTTC.

The chain has TRBV7-8 and TRBJ1-3; tentatively, D is TRBD1 (6 bases). The CDR3 covers 17 residues. Germline V gene sequence: CDR1 SGHVS, CDR2 FQNEAQ. Trimming pared 5 bases from V and 4 bases from J, leaving 21 bases between. For the CDR3, the DNA is TGTGCCAGCAGCCACGTGGACAGTTCCACAGTCGGAAACACCATATATTTT. Residues: CASSHVDSSTVGNTIYF.

This clone was picked up one time. The rearrangement uses TRBV9 and TRBJ1-4; 7 nucleotides line up with TRBD1. The CDR3 is 16 residues long. V dropped 3 bases and J dropped 1; count of bases not matched to a gene: 6. In germline, CDR1 is SGDLS, CDR2 YYNGEE. CDR3 nucleotides: TGTGCCAGCAGCGCGCGGAGGGGGCTAACTAATGAAAAACTGTTTTTT. Translation gives CASSARRGLTNEKLFF.

The rearrangement links TRBV6-5 to TRBJ1-1; 7 bases fit TRBD1. The CDR3 runs 14 residues. The J segment lost 2 bases and the V segment lost 6 bases, leaving 6 bases of the junction unmatched. The germline CDR1 and CDR2 sequences are MNHEY and SVGAGI. CDR3 bases: TGTGCCAGCAGGGGATGGGACAGAAACACTGAAGCTTTCTTT. Encoded protein: CASRGWDRNTEAFF.

The chain employs TRBV10-3 and TRBJ1-4; 7 bases line up with TRBD1. V was pared by 2 bases and J by 7 bases, with 7 bases of the junction left unmatched. This CDR3 is 15 amino acids long. Germline loops: CDR1 ENHRY, CDR2 SYGVKD. The CDR3 region has the DNA TGTGCCATCAGTGAGGGGTCGGCAGGGGGTGAAAAACTGTTTTTT. As protein: CAISEGSAGGEKLFF.

This clone was counted a single time. The chain employs TRBV5-4 and TRBJ2-7, with a weak D call TRBD1 (6 bases). Trimming cost V 3 bases and J 0 bases, with 13 bases left between them. The CDR3 is 15 residues long. CDR1 SGHNT and CDR2 YYREEE come from the germline V gene (reference sequence). DNA for the CDR3: TGTGCCAGCAGCTCCCGACAGGTTCCCTCCTACGAGCAGTACTTC. This encodes CASSSRQVPSYEQYF. Using reference TRBV5-4 and TRBJ2-7 for the parts outside the CDR3, the full variable domain is ETGVTQSPTHLIKTRGQQVTLRCSSQSGHNTVSWYQQALGQGPQFIFQYYREEENGRGNFPPRFSGLQFPNYSSELNVNALELDDSALYLCASSSRQVPSYEQYFGPGTRLTVT.

The rearrangement joins TRBV4-1 to TRBJ1-6; tentatively, D is TRBD1 (5 bases). Germline CDR1 reads MGHRA; CDR2 reads YSYEKL. This CDR3 contains 16 residues. Trimming stripped 0 bases from V and 6 bases from J, with 12 bases between. Here the CDR3 DNA reads TGCGCCAGCAGCCAAGAACCACCGGGGGTTAATTCACCCCTCCACTTT. The encoded protein is CASSQEPPGVNSPLHF.

This clone was detected only once. The V gene is TRBV7-2, the J gene TRBJ1-3; D not certain. Per the germline V gene, CDR1 is SGHTA and CDR2 is FQGNSA. The V end was cut by 1 base, the J end by 0 bases, with 7 bases between. The CDR3 has 15 residues. In nucleotides, the CDR3 is TGTGCCAGCAGCTTAGGAGAGGGCTCTGGAAACACCATATATTTT. It encodes CASSLGEGSGNTIYF.